This T cell receptor beta chain was recorded in a study of cytotoxic CD8 clonotypes in ibrutinib-treated CLL. Turning to the study itself: Patients: around 11 relapsed/refractory, approximately 14 treatment-naive, some 18 IGHV unmutated. Response samples followed a median about twelve months of treatment, range 6 to 36.

The assay was immunoSEQ multiplex PCR, and TCRdb's table has in-frame clones only and misses some. Of 35,000 or so clones in the sample, about two thirds were seen once. About this clone itself: The antigen remains unidentified.

Study-wide points: Sampling schedules were unmatched across sustained-remission and progressing patients. Once treatment began, public clonotypes, which were uncommon, contracted or stayed stable.

This sequence was found in a human donor with chronic lymphocytic leukemia. Sequencing was performed on PBMCs, taken at disease progression, from a patient treated with ibrutinib.

The CDR3, as DNA: TGCGCCAGCAGCTTTTATACGGGGAGCACAGATACGCAGTATTTT. This sequence encodes CASSFYTGSTDTQYF. This chain uses TRBV5-1 with TRBJ2-3, with D possibly matching TRBD2 (5 bases). This CDR3 contains 15 residues. From germline, CDR1 is SGHRS and CDR2 YFSETQ. Trimming took 2 bases from V and 0 from J, leaving 10 bases between them.